Each of the 26 T cell receptor beta chains below was sequenced from the same sample in a study of T cell responses to AZD1222 COVID-19 vaccine. Profiled with immunoSEQ multiplex PCR; TCRdb holds only in-frame clones, not every one. Found here are under 150,000 clones, approximately 94% of them singletons; the top ten hold approximately 5%. This material consisted of peripheral blood, taken on day 0 of AZD1222 vaccination. These receptors were obtained from an adult in good health.

CDR3 in DNA: TGCGCCAGCAGCCAAGAAAGACGGGGGGATCAGCCCCAGCATTTT. This translates into CASSQERRGDQPQHF. The chain links TRBV4-3 to TRBJ1-5, with a weak D call TRBD1 (5 bases). The V gene's germline CDR1 is LGHNA and CDR2 YSLEER. The V end lost 0 bases, the J end lost 5 bases, and 11 bases lay between the germline ends. The CDR3 runs 15 residues.

The gene calls are TRBV19 and TRBJ2-2, with D perhaps TRBD2 (6 bases). The V gene lost 6 bases and the J gene lost 0 bases, with 14 bases spanning the gap. The germline CDR1 and CDR2 sequences are LNHDA and SQIVND (reference sequence). The CDR3 runs 16 residues. CDR3 in DNA: TGTGCCAGTAGGACCCTAGCGAGCGCGAACACCGGGGAGCTGTTTTTT. It translates to CASRTLASANTGELFF.

The rearrangement uses TRBV15 and TRBJ2-5, with D tentatively TRBD2 (5 bases). Germline values: CDR1 LNHNV, CDR2 YYDKDF (reference sequence). V shed 1 base and J shed 4 bases, with 13 bases lying between them. The CDR3 length is 15 residues. CDR3 sequence reads: CATSRGEMGRETQYF. DNA for the CDR3: TGTGCCACCAGCAGAGGGGAGATGGGTCGAGAGACCCAGTACTTC.

The rearrangement uses TRBV7-9 and TRBJ2-3, with a weak D call TRBD2 (6 bases). Germline CDR1 SEHNR, CDR2 FQNEAQ (reference sequence). V was clipped by 4 bases and J by 2 bases, with 16 bases between them. The CDR3 spans 16 residues. CDR3 residues: CASSSGTLAFTDTQYF. The CDR3 nucleotides are TGTGCCAGCAGCTCGGGGACTCTCGCCTTCACAGATACGCAGTATTTT.

V gene TRBV19 combines with J gene TRBJ1-3; D call uncertain. The CDR3 extends over 17 amino acids. In germline, CDR1 is LNHDA, CDR2 SQIVND (reference sequence). Trimming removed 1 base from V and 0 bases from J, with 13 bases in between. The CDR3 bases are TGTGCCAGTAGTATAGGAGGGATTCATTACTCTGGAAACACCATATATTTT. It translates to CASSIGGIHYSGNTIYF.

The chain combines TRBV6-5 with TRBJ2-3; TRBD1 aligns across 8 bases. Germline trimming cut 1 base from V and 4 bases from J; bases unmatched to any gene: 4. CDR1 is MNHEY and CDR2 is SVGAGI in the germline V gene. The CDR3 has 15 residues. DNA of the CDR3: TGTGCCAGCAGTTACTTCGGACAGGGCCCAGATACGCAGTATTTT. Protein product: CASSYFGQGPDTQYF.

The chain joins TRBV10-3 to TRBJ1-2, with TRBD1 identical over 7 bases. The length of the CDR3 is 15 residues. From germline, CDR1 is ENHRY and CDR2 SYGVKD. V trimming: 10 bases; J trimming: 5 bases; junction bases outside the gene matches: 16. The CDR3 sequence: CASGTAITEPYGYTF. CDR3 sequence (DNA): TGTGCCAGCGGGACAGCGATTACGGAGCCTTATGGCTACACCTTC.

V and J are TRBV3-1 (or the pseudogene TRBV3-2) and TRBJ1-2; D is uncertain. The CDR3 contains 14 residues. From germline, CDR1 is LGHDT and CDR2 YNNKEL (reference sequence). Trimming took 1 base from V and 3 from J, leaving 9 bases between them. The CDR3 is CASSQAGVHYGYTF. CDR3 nucleotides: TGTGCCAGCAGCCAAGCGGGAGTCCACTATGGCTACACCTTC.

The chain uses TRBV25-1 and TRBJ1-6; maybe TRBD1 (6 bases). Trimming cost V 6 bases and J 10 bases, with 13 bases left between them. The V gene's germline CDR1 is MGHDK and CDR2 SYGVNS. This CDR3 comprises 13 residues. The CDR3 bases are TGTGCCAGCAGCGGGGGGGCCGGGTCACCCCTCCACTTT. Its translation is CASSGGAGSPLHF.

This sequence joins TRBV7-2 and TRBJ2-1; 9 positions match TRBD2. The CDR3 has 15 residues. Germline V gene sequence: CDR1 SGHTA, CDR2 FQGNSA. J was trimmed by 8 bases and V by 1 base; bases with no gene match: 6. The CDR3 loop is CASSLGLAGSDEQFF. The CDR3 bases are TGTGCCAGCAGCTTAGGGCTAGCGGGAAGCGATGAGCAGTTCTTC.

This chain connects TRBV12-3 or TRBV12-4 to TRBJ2-2, with D unclear. The CDR3 contains 13 residues. Deletions cut 2 bases from V and 5 bases from J, with 6 bases between. This chain's CDR3 is CASSLLGTGELFF. CDR3 in DNA: TGTGCCAGCAGTTTATTGGGGACCGGGGAGCTGTTTTTT.

The CDR3 sequence is CASSSVIRRNTEAFF. The DNA for the CDR3 is TGTGCCAGCAGCTCGGTCATCAGGAGGAACACTGAAGCTTTCTTT. The chain combines TRBV5-8 with TRBJ1-1; no reliable D call. The CDR3 covers 15 residues. V was trimmed by 3 bases and J by 1 base, leaving 13 bases between them. CDR1 and CDR2 (germline): SGHTS, YDEGEE.

The J gene is TRBJ2-2, the V gene TRBV7-3; D may be TRBD1 (6 bases). The V gene lost 1 base and the J gene lost 4 bases, with 10 bases spanning the gap. The CDR3 is made up of 15 amino acids. Germline V lookup: CDR1 SGHTA, CDR2 FQGTGA. The CDR3 loop reads CASSLNRASTGELFF. The CDR3 coding sequence is TGTGCCAGCAGCTTAAACAGGGCCAGCACCGGGGAGCTGTTTTTT.

This clone is a singleton in its sample. The chain joins TRBV5-4 to TRBJ2-7; 8 bases line up with TRBD1. The CDR3 totals 15 residues. V shed 0 bases and J 4 bases; nucleotides not matched to a gene: 6. The germline V gene encodes CDR1 SGHNT and CDR2 YYREEE (reference sequence). CDR3 in DNA: TGTGCCAGCAGCTTGGGCAGGACAGGGCTATACGAGCAGTACTTC. This encodes CASSLGRTGLYEQYF.

V usage is TRBV15 and J usage is TRBJ2-7, with D perhaps TRBD2 (5 bases). Germline CDR1 reads LNHNV; CDR2 reads YYDKDF (reference sequence). V dropped 1 base and J dropped 6 bases, with 13 bases sitting between them. This CDR3 is 14 amino acids long. Written as DNA, the CDR3 is TGTGCCACCAGCAGAGCGGGGTCGATCCCCGAGCAGTACTTC. It translates to CATSRAGSIPEQYF.

V gene TRBV5-8 combines with J gene TRBJ2-7; 10 bases fit TRBD1. The CDR3 runs 15 residues. In germline, CDR1 is SGHTS, CDR2 YDEGEE. With 0 bases clipped from V and 6 bases from J, the junction kept 6 bases outside the gene matches. As DNA, the CDR3 is TGTGCCAGCAGCTTGGCCGGGACAGGGGCATCCGAGCAGTACTTC. This encodes CASSLAGTGASEQYF.

The genes are TRBV19 and TRBJ1-1, with a tentative D call TRBD1 (5 bases). Germline V CDR1 and CDR2: LNHDA, SQIVND (reference sequence). The CDR3 has 14 amino acids. The ends were cut back, 3 bases at V and 7 bases at J, with 15 bases in the middle. DNA for the CDR3: TGTGCCAGTAGTATGGGGGGGACGAGTATTGAAGCTTTCTTT. It encodes CASSMGGTSIEAFF.

This chain joins TRBV7-9 and TRBJ2-1; 12 bases are a match to TRBD2. V was clipped by 5 bases and J by 6 bases; unmatched bases: 5. CDR3 size: 15 residues. Germline CDR1 SEHNR, CDR2 FQNEAQ (reference sequence). The CDR3 sequence is CASSATSGSTNEQFF. The CDR3 nucleotides read TGTGCCAGCAGCGCGACTAGCGGGAGTACCAATGAGCAGTTCTTC.

J is TRBJ1-2 and V is TRBV2; the D gene is possibly TRBD1 (5 bases). Germline CDR1 and CDR2: SNHLY and FYNNEI. Between the trimmed V and J ends, which lost 4 bases and 4 bases, there was a span of 10 bases. The CDR3 runs to 13 residues. CDR3 sequence reads: CASSVSGLYGYTF. The CDR3 nucleotides are TGTGCCAGCAGTGTTTCGGGACTCTATGGCTACACCTTC.

The rearrangement links TRBV6-5 to TRBJ1-1; D uncertain. Germline V gives CDR1 MNHEY, CDR2 SVGAGI. Between the trimmed V and J ends, which lost 5 bases and 1 base, there was a span of 8 bases. The CDR3 totals 13 residues. The CDR3 DNA follows: TGTGCCAGCAGTAAACTAAGGAACACTGAAGCTTTCTTT. It specifies CASSKLRNTEAFF.

The chain employs TRBV27 and TRBJ2-7; no clear D gene. The germline V gene has CDR1 MNHEY and CDR2 SMNVEV (reference sequence). CDR3 length equals 13 residues. V dropped 2 bases and J dropped 0 bases, with 5 bases sitting between them. The DNA of the CDR3 is TGTGCCAGCAGTTTACTTATCTCCTACGAGCAGTACTTC. This codes for CASSLLISYEQYF.

J is TRBJ2-5 and V is TRBV9; tentatively, D is TRBD1 (5 bases). The V gene's germline CDR1 is SGDLS and CDR2 YYNGEE. The CDR3 is 16 residues long. With 0 bases removed from V and 4 bases from J, the gap between germline ends came to 16 bases. DNA of the CDR3: TGTGCCAGCAGCGTAGTGGGCCTAGGCACAGGAGAGACCCAGTACTTC. Translation: CASSVVGLGTGETQYF.

This chain uses TRBV5-1 with TRBJ2-1; 7 nucleotides line up with TRBD2. J lost 2 bases, V lost 4 bases, and 6 bases had no gene match. CDR3 size: 15 residues. The germline V gene has CDR1 SGHRS and CDR2 YFSETQ. CDR3 protein: CASSPSTSAYNEQFF. CDR3 sequence (DNA): TGCGCCAGCAGCCCTAGCACTAGCGCCTACAATGAGCAGTTCTTC.

This chain uses TRBV27 with TRBJ1-6; D gene uncertain. This CDR3 is built from 14 residues. Deletions cut 6 bases from V and 0 bases from J, with 6 bases between. Germline V gene sequence: CDR1 MNHEY, CDR2 SMNVEV (reference sequence). CDR3 nucleotides: TGTGCCAGCAGGGCGAGCTCCTATAATTCACCCCTCCACTTT. It codes for CASRASSYNSPLHF.

The chain joins TRBV16 to TRBJ2-5; D is unclear. The germline CDR1 and CDR2 sequences are KGHSY and FQNENV. The CDR3 runs to 12 residues. Trimming cost V 6 bases and J 5 bases, with 10 bases left between them. The CDR3 loop is CASSPTAETQYF. As DNA, the CDR3 is TGTGCCAGCAGTCCTACGGCGGAGACCCAGTACTTC.

The rearrangement links TRBV6-5 to TRBJ1-4, with a possible D match to TRBD1 (5 bases). Trimming stripped 6 bases from V and 4 bases from J, with 9 bases between. The germline CDR1 and CDR2 sequences are MNHEY and SVGAGI. CDR3 length: 13 amino acids. The CDR3 protein is CASRGRINEKLFF. CDR3 sequence (DNA): TGTGCCAGCAGGGGACGGATTAATGAAAAACTGTTTTTT.